This T cell receptor (beta chain) was captured in a study of blood T cell repertoires in COVID-19. For the study at large: Sites in the United States, Italy and Spain provided acute and convalescent COVID-19 samples. Sources were T cells, B-cell-depleted T cells, or PBMCs; the material itself was cDNA or gDNA.

The CDR3 runs to 13 residues. From germline, CDR1 is KGHSH and CDR2 LQKENI. Trimming took 4 bases from V and 5 from J; bases not matched to a gene: 4. Source study methods: Reference gene primer amplification gave estimated nucleated cell counts. Only in-frame clones appear in the TCRdb table, and some are missing; sequencing was by immunoSEQ multiplex PCR. V and J calls and clone size are given by that table; D and trimming were obtained from the DNA. Altogether approximately 92,000 clones are present, roughly 80% being singletons, with the ten largest covering 18%. The material sequenced was peripheral blood. This chain joins TRBV18 and TRBJ1-1; 7 bases are shared with TRBD1. The sequence was obtained from an elderly man with acute or convalescent COVID-19. CDR3 loop: CASSQGARTEAFF. In nucleotides, the CDR3 is TGTGCCAGCTCACAGGGGGCGCGTACTGAAGCTTTCTTT. The complete variable domain, with remaining parts taken from reference TRBV18 and TRBJ1-1, reads NAGVMQNPRHLVRRRGQEARLRCSPMKGHSHVYWYRQLPEEGLKFMVYLQKENIIDESGMPKERFSAEFPKEGPSILRIQQVVRGDSAAYFCASSQGARTEAFFGQGTRLTVV.